The 17 T cell receptor beta chains given below trace back to one sample, sequenced in a study of breast tumors, draining lymph nodes, adjacent tissues. Axillary draining lymph nodes of breast cancer patients supplied the node samples. TCRdb analysed the multiplex PCR reads with MiXCR anew, one entry per CDR3 protein. The sample consists of over 200,000 distinct CDR3 sequences, around 32% of them appearing once. Sequences were obtained from axillary lymph node tissue. The receptors were gathered from a female donor with breast cancer. Some clones in this sample may be carry-over from other donors' samples.

In this sample, this clonotype turned up many times. The rearrangement joins TRBV3-1 to TRBJ1-4; D perhaps matches TRBD1 (6 bases). The V gene lost 1 base and the J gene lost 9 bases, with 9 bases spanning the gap. From germline, CDR1 is LGHDT and CDR2 YNNKEL (reference sequence). The CDR3 has 13 residues. CDR3 in DNA: TGTGCCAGCAGCCAAGTGCAGGGGAAAAAACTGTTTTTT. Its translation: CASSQVQGKKLFF. The variable domain in full, completed from reference TRBV3-1 and TRBJ1-4, reads DTAVSQTPKYLVTQMGNDKSIKCEQNLGHDTMYWYKQDSKKFLKIMFSYNNKELIINETVPNRFSPKSPDKAHLNLHINSLELGDSAVYFCASSQVQGKKLFFGSGTQLSVL.

This clonotype was recorded many times. The rearrangement uses TRBV4-2 and TRBJ1-4; D gene uncertain. Trimming stripped 4 bases from V and 12 bases from J, with 12 bases between. There are 12 residues in the CDR3. Germline V gene lookup returns CDR1 LGHNA and CDR2 YNFKEQ. This CDR3 reads CASSRLMEELFF. CDR3 nucleotide sequence: TGTGCCAGCAGCCGCTTGATGGAGGAACTGTTTTTT.

This clonotype was detected ten times or more. The CDR3 bases are TGTGCCAGTAGAGCAGGTTACAATGAGCAGTTCTTC. This sequence encodes CASRAGYNEQFF. The V call is TRBV19, the J call TRBJ2-1; D not certain. Germline V gene sequence: CDR1 LNHDA, CDR2 SQIVND (reference sequence). V was trimmed by 6 bases and J by 4 bases, leaving 7 bases between them. This CDR3 comprises 12 residues.

The chain carries TRBV2 and TRBJ1-5; D is possibly TRBD1 (5 bases). V was trimmed by 4 bases and J by 6 bases, leaving 10 bases between them. The CDR3 length is 13 residues. In germline, CDR1 is SNHLY, CDR2 FYNNEI. CDR3 in DNA: TGTGCCAGCAGTGTAGGGACCTCTCAGCCCCAGCATTTT. Amino acids: CASSVGTSQPQHF. Combining the CDR3 with reference TRBV2 and TRBJ1-5 gives the whole variable domain EPEVTQTPSHQVTQMGQEVILRCVPISNHLYFYWYRQILGQKVEFLVSFYNNEISEKSEIFDDQFSVERPDGSNFTLKIRSTKLEDSAMYFCASSVGTSQPQHFGDGTRLSIL.

The V and J genes are TRBV7-9 and TRBJ2-5; 7 bases align to TRBD2. The CDR3 sequence is 16 residues long. CDR1 is SEHNR and CDR2 is FQNEAQ in the germline V gene (reference sequence). J gave up 2 bases and V 5 bases, and 11 bases lay outside the gene matches. This chain's CDR3 is CASSKSGAGLQETQYF. Here the CDR3 DNA reads TGTGCCAGCAGCAAAAGCGGGGCTGGTTTGCAAGAGACCCAGTACTTC.

This clonotype has a count of ten or more. The chain employs TRBV5-5 and TRBJ2-7; D call uncertain. Germline CDR1 reads SGHKS; CDR2 reads YYEKEE (reference sequence). CDR3 length equals 15 residues. V lost 0 bases and J 3 bases, leaving 13 bases between the germline ends. For the CDR3, the DNA is TGTGCCAGCAGCTTGGGACACCGATTATTCTACGAGCAGTACTTC. Protein product: CASSLGHRLFYEQYF.

This clonotype occurred many times. This CDR3 is CASGLPGLATSYEQYF. CDR3 DNA sequence: TGTGCTAGTGGTTTGCCTGGACTAGCGACCTCCTACGAGCAGTACTTC. V and J are TRBV12-5 and TRBJ2-7; 9 bases agree with TRBD2. The V gene end was trimmed by 2 bases and the J gene end by 0 bases; junction bases not matched to a gene: 5. The germline V gene encodes CDR1 LGHNT and CDR2 FRNRAP. This CDR3 has 16 residues.

The J gene is TRBJ1-1, the V gene TRBV30; no clear D gene. This CDR3 has 12 residues. CDR1 and CDR2 (germline): GTSNPN, SVGIG (reference sequence). V shed 5 bases and J shed 7 bases, with 14 bases lying between them. The CDR3 DNA is TGTGCCTGGGCACCCAGGTACCATGAAGCTTTCTTT. The encoded protein is CAWAPRYHEAFF.

This clonotype came up many times. The genes are TRBV20-1 and TRBJ1-2, with 10 nucleotides matching TRBD1. This CDR3 has 15 residues. Germline CDR1 and CDR2: DFQATT and SNEGSKA (reference sequence). Trimming removed 0 bases from V and 2 bases from J; junction bases left unmatched: 3. The CDR3 coding sequence is TGCAGTGCTAGAGACCCGGGACAGGGGAACTATGGCTACACCTTC. Its protein is CSARDPGQGNYGYTF.

This chain uses TRBV30 with TRBJ1-1; 8 bases map to TRBD1. The trim removed 4 bases at V and 2 bases at J, leaving 30 bases unmatched. Germline assignment: CDR1 GTSNPN and CDR2 SVGIG (reference sequence). CDR3 length: 22 residues. The CDR3 reads CAWTFYLPRTGTKWRVNTEAFF. The CDR3 region has the DNA TGTGCCTGGACCTTCTACCTTCCTAGGACAGGGACGAAGTGGCGGGTAAACACTGAAGCTTTCTTT.

J is TRBJ1-2 and V is TRBV5-1, with 7 bases fitting TRBD1. The CDR3 contains 13 residues. Germline CDR1 SGHRS, CDR2 YFSETQ. V lost 4 bases and J lost 4; bases outside the gene matches: 4. CDR3 amino acids: CASSMGQPYGYTF. In nucleotides, the CDR3 is TGCGCCAGCAGCATGGGACAGCCCTATGGCTACACCTTC.

This clonotype appeared many times. The chain combines TRBV6-5 with TRBJ2-7, with no clear D. Germline values: CDR1 MNHEY, CDR2 SVGAGI. V lost 2 bases and J 3 bases, leaving 5 bases between the germline ends. This CDR3 has 12 amino acids. The CDR3 DNA reads TGTGCCAGCAGTTACAACGGCTACGAGCAGTACTTC. Translated, it gives CASSYNGYEQYF.

The V call is TRBV2, the J call TRBJ1-2, with D unclear. The CDR3 covers 17 residues. The V end was cut by 8 bases, the J end by 4 bases, with 26 bases between. Germline V gene data show CDR1 as SNHLY and CDR2 as FYNNEI. The chain's CDR3 is CASEQFPSGWRGYGYTF. In DNA form, the CDR3 reads TGTGCCAGCGAGCAGTTTCCTAGCGGGTGGCGAGGCTATGGCTACACCTTC.

This clonotype was seen repeatedly, ten times or more. For the CDR3, the DNA is TGTGCCAGCAGTTATTGGGGGGGACACAATGAGCAGTTCTTC. It translates to CASSYWGGHNEQFF. The chain links TRBV6-5 to TRBJ2-1, with 7 bases lining up with TRBD2. The CDR3 sequence is 14 residues long. J was trimmed by 5 bases and V by 3 bases; bases with no gene match: 4. Germline values: CDR1 MNHEY, CDR2 SVGAGI.

A remark on this clonotype: A much more abundant neighbour one base away suggests this may be a read error. This chain uses TRBV9 with TRBJ2-1, with D maybe TRBD2 (7 bases). Germline V CDR1 and CDR2: SGDLS, YYNGEE. This CDR3 contains 14 residues. The CDR3 region is CASSVRVGAGEQSF. The CDR3 DNA sequence: TGTGCCAGCAGCGTGCGCGTGGGGGCGGGAGAACAGTCCTTC.

Worth noting for this clonotype: It is likely a read error, because the conserved phenylalanine at the end of the CDR3 is missing. The chain uses TRBV29-1 and TRBJ2-7, with D possibly TRBD1 on 6 matching bases. The germline V and J ends were trimmed by 5 bases and 6 bases, with 20 bases remaining between them. CDR3 length equals 14 residues. Germline loops: CDR1 SQVTM, CDR2 ANQGSEA. This CDR3 is CSVSRPGDLREQYL. CDR3 bases: TGCAGCGTTAGTCGACCAGGGGACCTCCGCGAGCAGTACCTC.

This clonotype was detected many times. The DNA for the CDR3 is TGCAGCGTTGAGGGCCAAGGGGAGCAGTACTTC. Translating gives CSVEGQGEQYF. This chain links TRBV29-1 with TRBJ2-7; D remains ambiguous. Germline-derived CDR1 and CDR2 are SQVTM and ANQGSEA. The V end lost 3 bases, the J end lost 7 bases, and 10 bases lay between the germline ends. This CDR3 spans 11 amino acids.